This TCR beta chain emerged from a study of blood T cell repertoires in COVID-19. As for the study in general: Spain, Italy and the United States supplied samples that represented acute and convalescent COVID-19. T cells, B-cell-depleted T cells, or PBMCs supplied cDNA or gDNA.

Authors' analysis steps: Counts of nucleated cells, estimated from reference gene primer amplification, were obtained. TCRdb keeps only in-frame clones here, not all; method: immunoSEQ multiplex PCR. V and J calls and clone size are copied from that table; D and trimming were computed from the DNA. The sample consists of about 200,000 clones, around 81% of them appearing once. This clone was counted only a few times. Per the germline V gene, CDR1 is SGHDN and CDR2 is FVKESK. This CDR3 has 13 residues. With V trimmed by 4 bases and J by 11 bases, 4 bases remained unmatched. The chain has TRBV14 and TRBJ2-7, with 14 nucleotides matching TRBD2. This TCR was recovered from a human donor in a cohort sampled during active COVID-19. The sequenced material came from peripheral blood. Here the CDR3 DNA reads TGTGCCAGCAGCCCTGGGACTAGCGGGAGTGAGTACTTC. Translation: CASSPGTSGSEYF.